Here is one T cell receptor beta chain with its context. The CDR3 is 14 amino acids. Germline assignment: CDR1 SGHRS and CDR2 YFSETQ. The V and J ends lost 1 base and 0 bases respectively, with 8 bases between them. The data originate from a study of blood T cell repertoires in COVID-19. Study information: The samples span acute and convalescent COVID-19 from the United States, Italy and Spain. Sources were T cells, B-cell-depleted T cells, or PBMCs; the material itself was cDNA or gDNA.

Per the authors' pipeline: Amplification with reference gene primers provided the estimates of nucleated cell counts. Generated by immunoSEQ multiplex PCR, the TCRdb table keeps only in-frame clones and is missing some. Clone size and V and J calls were adopted from that table, with D and trimming inferred from the DNA. The repertoire consists of about 92,000 clones, with roughly 80% occurring once and the leading ten covering approximately 8.9%. The chain is built from TRBV5-1 and TRBJ2-7, with D possibly being TRBD2 (5 bases). The sample consisted of peripheral blood. This clonotype was obtained from a man between 50 and 59 years old who had recovered from COVID-19. The CDR3 sequence: CASSLSGPSYEQYF. CDR3 in DNA: TGCGCCAGCAGCTTGAGCGGCCCCTCCTACGAGCAGTACTTC. Looking up the rest from reference TRBV5-1 and TRBJ2-7 gives the full variable domain: KAGVTQTPRYLIKTRGQQVTLSCSPISGHRSVSWYQQTPGQGLQFLFEYFSETQRNKGNFPGRFSGRQFSNSRSEMNVSTLELGDSALYLCASSLSGPSYEQYFGPGTRLTVT.